This entry lists 17 T cell receptor beta chains sequenced from one sample in a study of blood T cells in healthy people across ages. A second about 7 to 12 cycle PCR used barcoded and J-beta primers. TCRdb re-analysed the 5' RACE reads in MiXCR, keeping a single row per CDR3 protein. The sample comprises under 2,000,000 distinct CDR3 sequences, just under 50% of which are singletons, and approximately 2.1% rests with the top ten. What was sequenced was blood. These receptors were collected from a woman in her 40s in good health.

This clonotype was counted only a few times. This chain links TRBV27 with TRBJ2-3, with a possible D match to TRBD2 (6 bases). V dropped 8 bases and J dropped 0 bases, with 9 bases sitting between them. CDR3 size: 13 residues. CDR1 and CDR2 from the germline V gene are MNHEY and SMNVEV (reference sequence). CDR3 protein: CASLGRSTDTQYF. CDR3 bases: TGTGCCAGCTTAGGGAGGAGCACAGATACGCAGTATTTT.

This clonotype has more than one count but fewer than ten. V gene TRBV5-6 combines with J gene TRBJ2-1, with 11 nucleotides matching TRBD2. CDR1 SGHDT and CDR2 YYEEEE come from the germline V gene. This CDR3 contains 18 residues. The V gene end was trimmed by 3 bases and the J gene end by 5 bases; junction bases not matched to a gene: 13. CDR3 loop: CASSYQGVVGLADNEQFF. As DNA, the CDR3 is TGTGCCAGCAGCTACCAGGGGGTTGTGGGACTAGCGGACAATGAGCAGTTCTTC.

The V and J genes are TRBV7-2 and TRBJ2-3; 8 bases agree with TRBD1. The CDR3 totals 17 residues. Per the germline V gene, CDR1 is SGHTA and CDR2 is FQGNSA. V shed 7 bases and J 7 bases; nucleotides not matched to a gene: 19. The CDR3 reads CASTGQGAVWGRNTQYF. Written as DNA, the CDR3 is TGTGCCAGCACCGGACAGGGCGCAGTTTGGGGACGAAATACGCAGTATTTT.

This clonotype turned up a few times. This sequence joins TRBV7-2 and TRBJ2-7; TRBD2 aligns across 11 bases. The CDR3 has 14 residues. The germline gives CDR1 SGHTA, CDR2 FQGNSA. Trimming removed 5 bases from V and 7 bases from J; junction bases left unmatched: 7. The CDR3 coding sequence is TGTGCCAGCAGCCAGGGACTAGCGGTGAGAGAGCAGTACTTC. As protein: CASSQGLAVREQYF.

This chain joins TRBV5-1 and TRBJ2-7; D is undetermined. The CDR3 covers 15 residues. Trimming cost V 2 bases and J 0 bases, with 12 bases left between them. From germline, CDR1 is SGHRS and CDR2 YFSETQ. The CDR3 DNA follows: TGCGCCAGCAGCTTAAGGAGTTCGAGCTCCTACGAGCAGTACTTC. Encoded protein: CASSLRSSSSYEQYF.

This chain links TRBV13 with TRBJ1-1, with a possible D match to TRBD1 (5 bases). This CDR3 has 14 residues. Trimming removed 5 bases from V and 0 bases from J, with 10 bases in between. Germline CDR1 and CDR2: PRHDT and FYEKMQ (reference sequence). The CDR3 region is CASSAGHMNTEAFF. CDR3 in DNA: TGTGCCAGCAGCGCCGGACATATGAACACTGAAGCTTTCTTT.

This chain joins TRBV4-1 and TRBJ1-5; no firm D call. Germline V gene lookup returns CDR1 MGHRA and CDR2 YSYEKL. The CDR3 has 16 residues. V lost 0 bases and J lost 0, with 9 bases in between. CDR3 sequence (DNA): TGCGCCAGCAGCCAAGAATCTGCATATAGCAATCAGCCCCAGCATTTT. It codes for CASSQESAYSNQPQHF.

The chain combines TRBV3-1 with TRBJ2-1; possible D gene TRBD1, 5 bases. The CDR3 contains 16 residues. The germline V and J ends were trimmed by 8 bases and 3 bases, with 20 bases remaining between them. The germline V gene has CDR1 LGHDT and CDR2 YNNKEL (reference sequence). Written as DNA, the CDR3 is TGTGCCAGCGGCAATTTGCCAGGGATCAACTACAATGAGCAGTTCTTC. This sequence encodes CASGNLPGINYNEQFF.

The chain employs TRBV20-1 and TRBJ1-4; no clear D. Trimming left V 3 bases short and J 6 bases short, with 29 bases between. CDR1 is DFQATT and CDR2 is SNEGSKA in the germline V gene (reference sequence). There are 19 residues in the CDR3. The CDR3 protein is CSASGPYNFGRPLDEKLFF. CDR3 sequence (DNA): TGCAGTGCTAGTGGCCCCTATAACTTTGGGAGGCCCCTGGATGAAAAACTGTTTTTT.

The chain links TRBV9 to TRBJ2-5; D might be TRBD1 (5 bases). CDR3 length: 14 residues. CDR1 SGDLS and CDR2 YYNGEE come from the germline V gene. Trimming removed 3 bases at V and 5 bases at J, with 14 bases between. The CDR3, as DNA: TGTGCCAGCAGCGCAGACTGGGGCGAGGAGACCCAGTACTTC. Translating gives CASSADWGEETQYF.

The chain recombines TRBV27 with TRBJ1-6; 7 bases are a match to TRBD1. Germline-derived CDR1 and CDR2 are MNHEY and SMNVEV (reference sequence). The CDR3 has 13 amino acids. The trim removed 6 bases at V and 16 bases at J, leaving 12 bases unmatched. CDR3 DNA sequence: TGTGCCAGCAGCCCAGCCTGGGGACAGCTACTCCACTTT. Protein product: CASSPAWGQLLHF.

The chain carries TRBV28 and TRBJ1-2; D may be TRBD1 (5 bases). The CDR3 consists of 13 residues. Germline V CDR1 and CDR2: MDHEN, SYDVKM. V lost 7 bases, J lost 3 bases, and 12 bases lay in between. This chain's CDR3 is CASTGAAYYGYTF. The CDR3 region has the DNA TGTGCCAGCACTGGGGCCGCATACTATGGCTACACCTTC.

The chain has TRBV6-6 and TRBJ2-2, with TRBD1 as a possible D gene (6 bases). Germline V lookup: CDR1 MNHNY, CDR2 SVGAGI (reference sequence). The CDR3 has 16 amino acids. V was pared by 7 bases and J by 3 bases, with 18 bases between. Here the CDR3 DNA reads TGTGCCAGCACTTCGGGGCGGACAGTTTACACCGGGGAGCTGTTTTTT. Its translation is CASTSGRTVYTGELFF.

The genes are TRBV7-9 and TRBJ2-1, with 8 bases that match TRBD2. J gave up 4 bases and V 4 bases, and 9 bases lay outside the gene matches. Germline loops: CDR1 SEHNR, CDR2 FQNEAQ (reference sequence). CDR3 length: 16 residues. The CDR3 DNA follows: TGTGCCAGCAGCTCCCCGGGACTAGTGGGGTACAATGAGCAGTTCTTC. Translation: CASSSPGLVGYNEQFF.

In this sample, this clonotype turned up a few times. The gene calls are TRBV29-1 and TRBJ1-2; D perhaps matches TRBD1 (5 bases). Between the trimmed V and J ends, which lost 3 bases and 7 bases, there was a span of 27 bases. The CDR3 has 17 residues. The germline gives CDR1 SQVTM, CDR2 ANQGSEA. The CDR3 loop reads CSVDKGRQQGLEVGYTF. CDR3 bases: TGCAGCGTTGATAAGGGACGTCAACAAGGCTTAGAGGTTGGCTACACCTTC.

In this sample, this clonotype turned up a few times. The rearrangement joins TRBV25-1 to TRBJ1-2; the match to TRBD1 covers 9 bases. The junction had 10 bases not matched to a gene; V was cut back by 4 bases and J by 4 bases. The CDR3 consists of 16 residues. Germline-derived CDR1 and CDR2 are MGHDK and SYGVNS. The CDR3 sequence: CASSAIPGQGAYGYTF. CDR3 sequence (DNA): TGTGCCAGCAGTGCTATCCCGGGACAGGGCGCCTATGGCTACACCTTC.

This clonotype was observed a handful of times. A much larger clonotype is one base distant, so this may be a read error. The genes are TRBV4-3 and TRBJ2-7; perhaps TRBD2 as D (5 bases). Germline-derived CDR1 and CDR2 are LGHNA and YSLEER. CDR3 length: 15 amino acids. Trimming took 0 bases from V and 7 from J, leaving 16 bases between them. In DNA, the CDR3 is TGCGCCAGCAGCCAAGAGGGTCGGGGTTACAATGAGCAGTACTTC. Its translation is CASSQEGRGYNEQYF.